The rows below give T cell receptor beta chains drawn from one sample of a study of T cell responses to AZD1222 COVID-19 vaccine. Repertoires were generated with immunoSEQ multiplex PCR, while TCRdb's copy carries only in-frame clones and drops some. This table holds about 110,000 clones, about 80% found once. Sequencing used peripheral blood, obtained on day 0 of AZD1222 vaccination. These receptors were taken from an adult in good health. Both conserved end residues are part of each CDR3. Each record gives: CDR3 length, J gene, clone size, V gene, D gene, CDR3 protein, CDR3 DNA. A D gene is named only where the DNA matches it firmly. Expanded clones are given a class, and other clones once, few, many or no size at all.

>14|TRBJ2-7|-|TRBV27|TRBD1
CASWTGDGIYEQYF
TGTGCCAGCTGGACAGGGGACGGCATCTACGAGCAGTACTTC
>13|TRBJ2-3|-|TRBV27|-
CASSLRGTDTQYF
TGTGCCAGCAGTTTAAGGGGAACAGATACGCAGTATTTT
>16|TRBJ2-3|-|TRBV7-2|TRBD2
CASSSSLAGGFDTQYF
TGTGCCAGCAGCTCCTCACTAGCGGGAGGGTTTGATACGCAGTATTTT
>14|TRBJ1-5|once|TRBV5-6|TRBD1
CASSLRQGAQPQHF
TGTGCCAGCAGCCTTAGACAGGGGGCACAGCCCCAGCATTTT
>13|TRBJ2-5|-|TRBV6-1|-
CASSEIGYETQYF
TGTGCCAGCAGTGAAATAGGGTACGAGACCCAGTACTTC
>13|TRBJ1-2|-|TRBV28|-
CASSSRRTYGYTF
TGTGCCAGCAGTTCCAGGAGGACCTATGGCTACACCTTC
>14|TRBJ2-7|few|TRBV3-1/TRBV3-2|-
CASSQGILGGEQYF
TGTGCCAGCAGCCAGGGGATCCTGGGTGGCGAGCAGTACTTC
>15|TRBJ2-7|-|TRBV7-9|TRBD2
CASSSRTSGQYEQYF
TGTGCCAGCAGTTCTAGGACTAGCGGACAATACGAGCAGTACTTC
>14|TRBJ2-7|once|TRBV5-1|TRBD2
CASSSTSGIYEQYF
TGCGCCAGCAGCTCTACTAGCGGAATTTACGAGCAGTACTTC
>17|TRBJ1-5|-|TRBV4-1|-
CASSQRFINRGNQPQHF
TGCGCCAGCAGCCAAAGATTTATCAACAGGGGCAATCAGCCCCAGCATTTT
>14|TRBJ1-1|-|TRBV7-2|TRBD1
CASSRDRKNTEAFF
TGTGCCAGCAGCCGGGACAGGAAGAACACTGAAGCTTTCTTT
>15|TRBJ2-3|-|TRBV5-1|TRBD2
CASRPSGGHTDTQYF
TGCGCCAGCAGGCCTAGCGGGGGACACACAGATACGCAGTATTTT
>14|TRBJ2-7|-|TRBV6-1|-
CASSEGSSNYEQYF
TGTGCCAGCAGTGAGGGCAGTTCGAACTACGAGCAGTACTTC
>15|TRBJ2-1|once|TRBV7-2|TRBD2
CASSLSGGASPEQFF
TGTGCCAGCAGCTTGAGCGGGGGGGCCTCGCCCGAGCAGTTCTTC
>15|TRBJ1-6|-|TRBV4-2|-
CASSPPGRRNSPLHF
TGTGCCAGCAGCCCGCCGGGCAGGCGAAATTCACCCCTCCACTTT
>15|TRBJ2-2|-|TRBV11-1|TRBD2
CASSTGLAITGELFF
TGTGCCAGCAGCACCGGACTAGCGATCACCGGGGAGCTGTTTTTT
>14|TRBJ2-3|-|TRBV9|-
CASNREIETDTQYF
TGTGCCAGCAACAGGGAAATAGAAACAGATACGCAGTATTTT
>13|TRBJ1-5|-|TRBV10-3|-
CAISGPHNQPQHF
TGTGCCATCAGTGGACCGCACAATCAGCCCCAGCATTTT
>12|TRBJ1-2|-|TRBV28|TRBD1
CASSTGDRGYTF
TGTGCCAGCAGCACAGGGGACAGGGGCTACACCTTC
>13|TRBJ2-2|-|TRBV5-1|-
CASSQGYTGELFF
TGCGCCAGCAGCCAGGGGTACACCGGGGAGCTGTTTTTT
>19|TRBJ2-1|-|TRBV13|TRBD2
CASSSRTSGTESSYNEQFF
TGTGCCAGCAGCTCCCGGACTAGCGGGACGGAAAGCTCCTACAATGAGCAGTTCTTC
>15|TRBJ1-1|-|TRBV11-2|-
CASSSHLQGGTEAFF
TGTGCCAGCAGCTCCCATCTTCAGGGCGGCACTGAAGCTTTCTTT
>17|TRBJ2-5|-|TRBV4-1|TRBD1
CASSQVVGTGPQETQYF
TGCGCCAGCAGCCAAGTCGTTGGGACAGGCCCCCAAGAGACCCAGTACTTC
>16|TRBJ2-3|-|TRBV5-4|TRBD2
CASSSLLAGGGDTQYF
TGTGCCAGCAGCTCGTTACTAGCGGGAGGGGGAGATACGCAGTATTTT
>14|TRBJ1-2|-|TRBV5-4|-
CASSFPGSNYGYTF
TGTGCCAGCAGCTTTCCCGGATCTAACTATGGCTACACCTTC
>13|TRBJ1-2|-|TRBV28|-
CASSFGKNYGYTF
TGTGCCAGCAGTTTCGGCAAAAACTATGGCTACACCTTC
>12|TRBJ1-1|-|TRBV5-1|-
CASSLERTEAFF
TGCGCCAGCAGCTTAGAACGCACTGAAGCTTTCTTT
>12|TRBJ2-7|-|TRBV21-1|-
CASSKLPYEQYF
TGTGCCAGCAGCAAACTCCCTTACGAGCAGTACTTC
>18|TRBJ2-6|-|TRBV11-3|TRBD1
CASSRAGTGGSGANVLTF
TGTGCCAGCAGCCGTGCCGGGACAGGGGGCTCTGGGGCCAACGTCCTGACTTTC
>14|TRBJ1-3|-|TRBV3-1/TRBV3-2|-
CASSPTDSGNTIYF
TGTGCCAGCAGCCCTACGGACAGCGGAAACACCATATATTTT
>13|TRBJ2-7|-|TRBV28|-
CASSGQAQGEQYF
TGTGCCAGCTCGGGCCAGGCACAAGGGGAGCAGTACTTC
>12|TRBJ1-5|-|TRBV19|-
CASNGGFQPQHF
TGTGCCAGTAACGGGGGGTTTCAGCCCCAGCATTTT
>16|TRBJ1-6|-|TRBV28|TRBD1
CASSPATGSYNSPLHF
TGTGCCAGCAGTCCCGCGACAGGGAGTTATAATTCACCCCTCCACTTT
>19|TRBJ2-1|-|TRBV4-3|TRBD2
CASSQEPTFVGAGVNEQFF
TGCGCCAGCAGCCAAGAACCTACCTTCGTCGGGGCGGGAGTCAATGAGCAGTTCTTC
>14|TRBJ1-4|-|TRBV7-9|-
CASSPQGGREKLFF
TGTGCCAGCAGTCCACAGGGTGGGAGAGAAAAACTGTTTTTT
>15|TRBJ2-1|many|TRBV18|-
CASRQVGGLYNEQFF
TGTGCCAGCCGCCAAGTCGGGGGACTCTACAATGAGCAGTTCTTC
>14|TRBJ2-2|-|TRBV5-5|-
CASSLYRDTGELFF
TGTGCCAGCAGCTTGTACAGGGACACCGGGGAGCTGTTTTTT
>15|TRBJ2-3|once|TRBV13|-
CASSFGQRGPDTQYF
TGTGCCAGCAGCTTTGGCCAGCGTGGGCCAGATACGCAGTATTTT
>14|TRBJ2-2|-|TRBV28|TRBD2
CATGLAGAAGELFF
TGTGCCACCGGACTAGCGGGAGCAGCCGGGGAGCTGTTTTTT